A single sample gave rise to the 19 T cell receptor beta chains below, sequenced in a study of blood T cell repertoires in COVID-19 (dated by TCRdb to about 2020). The library was made by the immunoSEQ multiplex PCR assay. TCRdb took this table from immuneACCESS and kept in-frame rearrangements with V and J called. Such tables lack part of the clones; where checked against another copy, unresolved V genes explain under half of the gap, and the rest is unexplained. Across this sample there are roughly 180,000 clones, with roughly four fifths seen only once. Approximately 9.9% of the sample is in the top ten clones. The sample taken for sequencing was peripheral blood. Receptor source: a woman in her forties with COVID-19, enrolled during active disease.

The chain has TRBV5-1 and TRBJ2-1; D may be TRBD1 (5 bases). Trimming took off 4 bases at V and 3 bases at J, with 14 bases between the two ends. The V gene's germline CDR1 is SGHRS and CDR2 YFSETQ. The CDR3 covers 15 residues. This CDR3 is CASSRARVNYNEQFF. As DNA, the CDR3 is TGCGCCAGCAGCCGCGCCAGGGTGAACTACAATGAGCAGTTCTTC.

V and J are TRBV14 and TRBJ2-5; no clear D. The V gene's germline CDR1 is SGHDN and CDR2 FVKESK. Trimming removed 4 bases from V and 5 bases from J, with 17 bases in between. The CDR3 has 15 amino acids. The CDR3 here is CASSPLRSRLETQYF. DNA of the CDR3: TGTGCCAGCAGCCCCCTAAGGTCGCGGCTCGAGACCCAGTACTTC. The whole variable domain, filled in from reference TRBV14 and TRBJ2-5, reads EAGVTQFPSHSVIEKGQTVTLRCDPISGHDNLYWYRRVMGKEIKFLLHFVKESKQDESGMPNNRFLAERTGGTYSTLKVQPAELEDSGVYFCASSPLRSRLETQYFGPGTRLLVL.

Concerning this clone itself: This CDR3 is also generated by other DNA sequences in the sample. The chain is built from TRBV30 and TRBJ1-6; no firm D call. Trimming cost V 1 base and J 0 bases, with 10 bases left between them. This CDR3 spans 16 amino acids. Germline CDR1 and CDR2: GTSNPN and SVGIG (reference sequence). CDR3 sequence reads: CAWSEKSSSYNSPLHF. The CDR3 region has the DNA TGTGCCTGGAGTGAAAAGTCTAGCTCCTATAATTCACCCCTCCACTTT.

The gene calls are TRBV4-1 and TRBJ2-7, with D unclear. Between the trimmed V and J ends, which lost 4 bases and 1 base, there was a span of 11 bases. Germline V CDR1 and CDR2: MGHRA, YSYEKL. The CDR3 length is 14 residues. The CDR3 nucleotides read TGCGCCAGCAGCCGCGGCACTATTTCCTACGAGCAGTACTTC. It translates to CASSRGTISYEQYF.

This sequence joins TRBV19 and TRBJ2-1; TRBD2 matches 7 bases. Germline CDR1 and CDR2: LNHDA and SQIVND (reference sequence). J gave up 3 bases and V 5 bases, and 10 bases lay outside the gene matches. This CDR3 is built from 16 residues. CDR3 amino acids: CASSQVSLADYNEQFF. CDR3 DNA: TGTGCCAGTAGTCAGGTGTCTCTAGCGGACTACAATGAGCAGTTCTTC.

CDR3 amino acids: CASSRLAGETQYF. CDR3 sequence (DNA): TGTGCCAGCAGTCGACTAGCGGGAGAGACCCAGTACTTC. This chain joins TRBV27 and TRBJ2-5; 10 bases fit TRBD2. CDR1 MNHEY and CDR2 SMNVEV come from the germline V gene (reference sequence). The CDR3 length is 13 residues. The ends lost 5 bases at V and 4 bases at J; junction bases unmatched: 1.

This chain links TRBV7-6 with TRBJ2-1; 12 positions agree with TRBD2. Trimming removed 1 base from V and 12 bases from J; junction bases left unmatched: 10. The germline gives CDR1 SGHVS, CDR2 FNYEAQ. This CDR3 has 16 residues. The CDR3 region has the DNA TGTGCCAGCAGCTTAGAAGGACTAGCGGGGCTACGGGGGCAGTTCTTC. Translation gives CASSLEGLAGLRGQFF.

This clone appeared a single time. The V gene is TRBV28, the J gene TRBJ1-2; D may be TRBD1 (6 bases). This CDR3 spans 13 amino acids. The germline CDR1 and CDR2 sequences are MDHEN and SYDVKM. V was clipped by 5 bases and J by 7 bases, with 14 bases between them. The CDR3 nucleotides read TGTGCCAGCAGTGATTACCGGGACACTGGCTACACCTTC. Translation gives CASSDYRDTGYTF.

The chain is built from TRBV18 and TRBJ2-7; D uncertain. V lost 4 bases and J lost 1, with 14 bases in between. The germline V gene encodes CDR1 KGHSH and CDR2 LQKENI. The CDR3 contains 15 residues. CDR3 sequence: CASSQSLTGSYEQYF. For the CDR3, the DNA is TGTGCCAGCTCACAGAGCCTCACTGGTTCCTACGAGCAGTACTTC.

This chain links TRBV11-2 with TRBJ2-1; tentatively, D is TRBD1 (5 bases). This CDR3 comprises 12 residues. V was cut by 5 bases and J by 5 bases, with 7 bases left in between. Germline V gene lookup returns CDR1 SGHAT and CDR2 FQNNGV. Here the CDR3 reads CASSPQDNEQFF. The CDR3 DNA reads TGTGCCAGCAGCCCACAGGACAATGAGCAGTTCTTC.

V usage is TRBV11-1 and J usage is TRBJ2-7; no firm D call. V was pared by 0 bases and J by 4 bases, with 10 bases between. Germline V lookup: CDR1 SGHAT, CDR2 FQDESV (reference sequence). This CDR3 region has 14 residues. Here the CDR3 DNA reads TGTGCCAGCAGCTTAGCGCTAAGAGAGTACGAGCAGTACTTC. Its translation: CASSLALREYEQYF. The full variable domain, rest sourced from reference TRBV11-1 and TRBJ2-7, is EAEVAQSPRYKITEKSQAVAFWCDPISGHATLYWYRQILGQGPELLVQFQDESVVDDSQLPKDRFSAERLKGVDSTLKIQPAELGDSAMYLCASSLALREYEQYFGPGTRLTVT.

The CDR3 DNA reads TGTGCCAGCAGCGCACCTGCACAGGGGCTGGAGACCCAGTACTTC. Translation gives CASSAPAQGLETQYF. The chain couples TRBV28 to TRBJ2-5; the match to TRBD1 covers 7 bases. In germline, CDR1 is MDHEN, CDR2 SYDVKM. V shed 6 bases and J 5 bases; nucleotides not matched to a gene: 12. CDR3 size: 15 residues.

The rearrangement uses TRBV30 and TRBJ2-1, with 11 bases lining up with TRBD2. Germline assignment: CDR1 GTSNPN and CDR2 SVGIG (reference sequence). V was clipped by 4 bases and J by 6 bases; unmatched bases: 5. This CDR3 is built from 14 residues. The DNA of the CDR3 is TGTGCCTGGAACCGGGGGACTAGCGGCAATGAGCAGTTCTTC. This gives the protein CAWNRGTSGNEQFF. Using reference TRBV30 and TRBJ2-1 for the parts outside the CDR3, the full variable domain is SQTIHQWPATLVQPVGSPLSLECTVEGTSNPNLYWYRQAAGRGLQLLFYSVGIGQISSEVPQNLSASRPQDRQFILSSKKLLLSDSGFYLCAWNRGTSGNEQFFGPGTRLTVL.

The rearrangement joins TRBV19 to TRBJ1-2, with D possibly TRBD1 on 6 matching bases. CDR1 and CDR2 from the germline V gene are LNHDA and SQIVND (reference sequence). The CDR3 runs to 15 residues. The V end was cut by 5 bases, the J end by 5 bases, with 18 bases between. This CDR3 reads CASSSPGQGIYGYTF. CDR3 DNA: TGTGCCAGTAGTTCGCCGGGACAAGGGATTTATGGCTACACCTTC.

This clone was counted many times. This sample also contains other DNA sequences that code for the same CDR3. The chain has TRBV6-4 and TRBJ1-1; 7 bases are a match to TRBD1. The germline V gene has CDR1 MRHNA and CDR2 SNTAGT. The CDR3 is 13 residues long. J lost 2 bases, V lost 5 bases, and 2 bases had no gene match. CDR3 residues: CASSWDRNTEAFF. The DNA for the CDR3 is TGTGCCAGCAGTTGGGACAGAAACACTGAAGCTTTCTTT.

The chain combines TRBV6-1 with TRBJ1-3; D call uncertain. CDR3 size: 17 residues. The germline V and J ends were trimmed by 0 bases and 4 bases, with 16 bases remaining between them. In germline, CDR1 is MNHNS, CDR2 SASEGT. The CDR3 DNA follows: TGTGCCAGCAGTGAAGCTTCGGCGGGATCTGGAGGAAACACCATATATTTT. Translation gives CASSEASAGSGGNTIYF.

This chain joins TRBV10-2 and TRBJ2-5; D perhaps matches TRBD2 (5 bases). Trimming pared 2 bases from V and 1 base from J, leaving 11 bases between. The V gene's germline CDR1 is WSHSY and CDR2 SAAADI. This CDR3 spans 15 amino acids. CDR3 sequence reads: CASSEAGTSQETQYF. The CDR3 DNA reads as TGCGCCAGCAGTGAGGCGGGTACGTCCCAAGAGACCCAGTACTTC.

J is TRBJ2-1 and V is TRBV6-4; 8 bases align to TRBD2. Per the germline V gene, CDR1 is MRHNA and CDR2 is SNTAGT. This CDR3 contains 13 residues. After removal of 0 bases from V and 16 bases from J, the junction contained 8 bases not matched to a gene. The CDR3 DNA reads TGTGCCAGCAGTGACTCGCCTAAGCGGGGGTTATTCTTC. Translating gives CASSDSPKRGLFF.

V and J are TRBV11-3 and TRBJ1-1; a weak D match, TRBD1 (6 bases). Germline CDR1 is SGHNT and CDR2 is YENEEA. V gave up 4 bases and J gave up 8 bases, with 14 bases separating them. This CDR3 comprises 13 residues. CDR3 residues: CASSSNSQGEAFF. In DNA form, the CDR3 reads TGTGCCAGCAGCTCGAACTCCCAGGGGGAAGCTTTCTTT.